The present TCR beta chain was sequenced within a study of T cell repertoires in cytomegalovirus infection. Points on this clonotype: Its antigen is currently unknown.

TCRdb called the reads again in MiXCR, with one record for every CDR3 protein. The top ten clones hold approximately 40% of a sample with hundreds of thousands of distinct CDR3 sequences, about 42% of them seen once. With V trimmed by 3 bases and J by 1 base, 6 bases remained unmatched. The CDR3 has 17 residues. Germline values: CDR1 KGHDR, CDR2 SFDVKD. The source material was cultured PBMCs, sampled from culture after CMV antigen stimulation. J is TRBJ2-2 and V is TRBV24-1; TRBD1 agrees at 8 bases. The origin of this receptor is a human donor in good health (CMV status not recorded). Some clones in this sample may be carry-over from other donors' samples. The CDR3 nucleotides read TGTGCCACCAGTGATCCCGACAGGGGAGAGAACACCGGGGAGCTGTTTTTT. Translated: CATSDPDRGENTGELFF.